This is a list of T cell receptor beta chains from one sample in a study of tumor and adjacent non-tumor tissue in lung cancer. TCRdb re-called the multiplex PCR reads with MiXCR, one entry per CDR3 protein. The repertoire includes under 150,000 distinct CDR3 sequences, around 67% of them detected once, and 18% sits in the top ten. The sequenced material came from lung tumor tissue. The receptors were sampled from a man in his 60s with small cell lung cancer. Both conserved end residues are part of each CDR3. D genes are given only for firm matches. For some rows the clone size is stated as once, few or many, or as a class when expanded; others skip it.

>15|.|TRBD2|TRBJ2-3|TRBV12-3/TRBV12-4
CASSSSGRLVDTQYF
TGTGCCAGCAGTTCTAGCGGGAGGTTGGTAGATACGCAGTATTTT
>13|.|.|TRBJ2-4|TRBV28
CTSSSSGENIQYF
TGTACCAGCAGTTCGTCTGGCGAAAACATTCAGTACTTC
>14|.|TRBD2|TRBJ2-3|TRBV20-1
CSTRLADSTDTHYF
TGCAGTACTAGACTAGCGGATAGCACAGATACGCATTATTTT
>13|many|TRBD1|TRBJ2-5|TRBV20-1
CSASRTGKETQYF
TGCAGTGCTAGTAGGACAGGGAAAGAGACCCAGTACTTC
>21|many|.|TRBJ2-2|TRBV6-1
CASSAYSGWVLRKNLPGELFF
TGTGCCAGCAGTGCGTACTCAGGATGGGTATTGAGAAAAAACCTACCCGGGGAGCTGTTTTTT
>15|.|TRBD1|TRBJ1-5|TRBV6-2/TRBV6-3
CASSYGTVSNQPQHF
TGTGCCAGCAGTTACGGGACAGTTAGCAATCAGCCCCAGCATTTT
>13|.|.|TRBJ2-3|TRBV6-1
CASSGNRDTGQYF
TGCGCCAGCAGTGGTAACCGGGACACCGGGCAGTATTTT
>15|.|TRBD2|TRBJ2-3|TRBV20-1
CTAASASGPTGTQYF
TGCACTGCCGCGTCGGCTAGCGGGCCCACCGGGACGCAGTATTTT
>13|many|.|TRBJ1-5|TRBV20-1
CSASPANNQPQHF
TGCAGTGCTAGCCCGGCCAACAATCAGCCCCAGCATTTT
>14|.|.|TRBJ2-3|TRBV7-3
CASSLGGSTDAQYF
TGTGCCAGCAGCTTGGGCGGCAGCACAGATGCGCAGTATTTT
>16|.|.|TRBJ2-1|TRBV11-1
CASSLEGMLGSHEQFF
TGTGCCAGCAGCTTAGAAGGCATGCTTGGGTCGCATGAACAGTTCTTC
>16|.|.|TRBJ1-4|TRBV28
CASSSRRGTTNEKLFF
TGTGCCAGCAGTTCCCGCCGGGGGACAACTAATGAAAAACTGTTTTTT
>13|.|.|TRBJ2-7|TRBV5-5
CASSSVRVHEEYF
TGTGCCAGTAGCTCGGTCAGGGTCCACGAGGAGTACTTC
>16|many|.|TRBJ2-3|TRBV4-1
CASSQLSGKNTDTQYF
TGCGCCAGCAGCCAATTATCTGGGAAGAACACAGATACGCAGTATTTT
>16|.|.|TRBJ1-5|TRBV12-3/TRBV12-4
CASSSGGRSSNQPQHF
TGTGCCAGCAGTAGCGGTGGACGGAGTAGCAATCAGCCCCAGCATTTT
>16|.|.|TRBJ2-3|TRBV11-1
CTSSSTGVGSTDTQYF
TGTACCAGCAGCTCGACAGGTGTAGGAAGCACGGATACGCAGTATTTT